These T cell receptor beta chains were read from a single sample in a study of shared clonotypes between healthy human individuals. Sequencing used immunoSEQ multiplex PCR; TCRdb keeps in-frame clones, though not all of them. The sample lists under 150,000 clones, 65% to 75% occurring once. The specimen sequenced was memory CD8+ T cells sorted from blood. The receptors come from a woman under 40 in good health. Each CDR3 is given without its conserved first and last residue. The order of the fields is V gene, J gene, CDR3 length, CDR3 protein.

>TRBV7-8|TRBJ2-5|17
ASSLAIGLAGVGEETQY
>TRBV18|TRBJ2-3|14
ASSPGTGVVTDTQY
>TRBV29-1|TRBJ2-7|13
SVEDLHGGLYEQY
>TRBV7-6|TRBJ2-1|11
ASSPGVREEQF
>TRBV29-1|TRBJ2-2|10
SASTIPGELF
>TRBV18|TRBJ1-3|14
ASSPTGTERGNTIY
>TRBV28|TRBJ2-7|17
ASNSPRDSKKAGGYEQY
>TRBV6-5|TRBJ1-2|13
ASSYSEYLNYGYT
>TRBV7-9|TRBJ1-1|10
ANQGAGTEAF
>TRBV5-6|TRBJ2-1|15
ASSLTAVLASHNEQF
>TRBV28|TRBJ2-1|13
ASSLQVTRGHEQF
>TRBV4-2|TRBJ2-2|12
ASRGGSDTGELF
>TRBV11-2|TRBJ2-7|14
ASSLGWTSGVYEQY
>TRBV5-6|TRBJ1-4|12
ASSLGVTNEKLF
>TRBV4-1|TRBJ2-2|15
ASSHRLASKNTGELF